A single sample is the source of the 22 T cell receptor beta chains below, sequenced in a study of blood T cell repertoires in COVID-19. Sequencing used immunoSEQ multiplex PCR; TCRdb keeps in-frame clones, though not all of them. Among 400,000 to 500,000 clones, around nine tenths were seen once, and the ten largest hold less than 1.5%. Sequencing used PBMCs or T cells enriched from blood (not recorded which). These receptors were collected from a woman aged 18-29 years who had been exposed to COVID-19.

The V and J genes are TRBV28 and TRBJ1-4; D might be TRBD1 (5 bases). The CDR3 spans 15 residues. CDR1 is MDHEN, CDR2 SYDVKM, per germline. Trimming left V 1 base short and J 6 bases short, with 12 bases between. Written as DNA, the CDR3 is TGTGCCAGCAGTTTATTGGGGACTGGTCATGAAAAACTGTTTTTT. Its translation is CASSLLGTGHEKLFF.

For the CDR3, the DNA is TGCGCCAGCAGCCGGTCCACGGGGGGCTGGGGGAATGAGCAGTTCTTC. Translated, it gives CASSRSTGGWGNEQFF. The chain couples TRBV4-1 to TRBJ2-1; possible D gene TRBD2, 7 bases. This CDR3 has 16 amino acids. V was trimmed by 4 bases and J by 7 bases, leaving 20 bases between them. The germline CDR1 and CDR2 sequences are MGHRA and YSYEKL.

This clone was seen more than once but under ten times. The rearrangement joins TRBV19 to TRBJ2-1; possibly TRBD2 for D (6 bases). Trimming took off 4 bases at V and 10 bases at J, with 17 bases between the two ends. This CDR3 contains 14 residues. Germline values: CDR1 LNHDA, CDR2 SQIVND (reference sequence). CDR3 amino acids: CASSTGEVAPEQFF. In DNA, the CDR3 is TGTGCCAGTAGTACTGGGGAGGTGGCCCCAGAGCAGTTCTTC.

This chain uses TRBV7-9 with TRBJ2-1, with a tentative D call TRBD1 (5 bases). Germline V gene lookup returns CDR1 SEHNR and CDR2 FQNEAQ (reference sequence). The V gene lost 1 base and the J gene lost 10 bases, with 11 bases spanning the gap. This CDR3 contains 13 residues. The chain's CDR3 is CASSLVGAGEQFF. The CDR3 nucleotides are TGTGCCAGCAGCTTAGTAGGGGCAGGCGAGCAGTTCTTC.

This sequence joins TRBV7-2 and TRBJ2-1; 7 bases are a match to TRBD2. V shed 3 bases and J 9 bases; nucleotides not matched to a gene: 11. This CDR3 is 15 amino acids long. From germline, CDR1 is SGHTA and CDR2 FQGNSA. CDR3 loop: CASSFGLDLPREQFF. The CDR3 DNA follows: TGTGCCAGCAGCTTCGGACTAGACCTACCACGTGAGCAGTTCTTC.

The CDR3, as DNA: TGTGCCAGCAGCCCTCGTCCCCTCGGGGAGTACGAGCAGTACTTC. Protein product: CASSPRPLGEYEQYF. The rearrangement joins TRBV7-2 to TRBJ2-7, with D tentatively TRBD2 (5 bases). The V end lost 5 bases, the J end lost 4 bases, and 18 bases lay between the germline ends. The germline gives CDR1 SGHTA, CDR2 FQGNSA. The CDR3 sequence is 15 residues long. The full variable domain, with the rest looked up from reference TRBV7-2 and TRBJ2-7, is GAGVSQSPSNKVTEKGKDVELRCDPISGHTALYWYRQSLGQGLEFLIYFQGNSAPDKSGLPSDRFSAERTGGSVSTLTIQRTQQEDSAVYLCASSPRPLGEYEQYFGPGTRLTVT.

The V call is TRBV29-1, the J call TRBJ2-1; 7 bases match TRBD1. Germline trimming cut 3 bases from V and 9 bases from J; bases unmatched to any gene: 11. This CDR3 comprises 14 residues. Germline values: CDR1 SQVTM, CDR2 ANQGSEA. The CDR3 DNA follows: TGCAGCGTTGAGCCTTATGACAGGGTAGGTGAGCAGTTCTTC. As protein: CSVEPYDRVGEQFF.

The chain couples TRBV19 to TRBJ2-7; 9 bases fit TRBD2. Germline lookup yields CDR1 LNHDA and CDR2 SQIVND (reference sequence). This CDR3 spans 14 amino acids. V gave up 4 bases and J gave up 6 bases; unmatched junction bases: 7. In DNA, the CDR3 is TGTGCCAGTAGTACGGCGGGGGGGCCCGTCGAGCAGTACTTC. Amino acids: CASSTAGGPVEQYF.

This chain links TRBV19 with TRBJ1-6; possible D gene TRBD1, 6 bases. Between the trimmed V and J ends, which lost 5 bases and 8 bases, there was a span of 16 bases. This CDR3 contains 15 residues. Germline V gene data show CDR1 as LNHDA and CDR2 as SQIVND (reference sequence). The CDR3 coding sequence is TGTGCCAGTAGTCCCCTCGGTGGGGGCGATTCACCCCTCCACTTT. Its translation: CASSPLGGGDSPLHF.

The chain combines TRBV28 with TRBJ1-6; perhaps TRBD1 as D (6 bases). The germline V and J ends were trimmed by 5 bases and 14 bases, with 19 bases remaining between them. CDR1 is MDHEN and CDR2 is SYDVKM in the germline V gene. The CDR3 extends over 14 amino acids. The CDR3 coding sequence is TGTGCCAGCAGTACAGGGATACCTCCTTTCACCCTCCACTTT. This codes for CASSTGIPPFTLHF.

V and J are TRBV19 and TRBJ1-3, with TRBD1 as a possible D gene (6 bases). CDR3 length: 16 residues. Germline V gene data show CDR1 as LNHDA and CDR2 as SQIVND (reference sequence). V lost 7 bases, J lost 0 bases, and 16 bases lay in between. The CDR3 bases are TGTGCCAGTACCTGGGGGGGCCCGAGCTCTGGAAACACCATATATTTT. It specifies CASTWGGPSSGNTIYF.

The chain has TRBV27 and TRBJ2-6; possibly TRBD2 for D (5 bases). V was pared by 2 bases and J by 0 bases, with 17 bases between. CDR1 and CDR2 (germline): MNHEY, SMNVEV (reference sequence). The CDR3 is made up of 19 amino acids. In DNA form, the CDR3 reads TGTGCCAGCAGTTTAAAGCGGTCTGCGGCGAGCTCTGGGGCCAACGTCCTGACTTTC. Amino acid sequence: CASSLKRSAASSGANVLTF.

The V call is TRBV28, the J call TRBJ1-2; perhaps TRBD1 as D (5 bases). Germline V lookup: CDR1 MDHEN, CDR2 SYDVKM. The CDR3 is 12 residues long. V shed 11 bases and J shed 1 base, with 11 bases lying between them. The CDR3 nucleotides read TGTGCCCATACGACAGTTAACTATGGCTACACCTTC. Translating it yields CAHTTVNYGYTF.

V gene TRBV27 combines with J gene TRBJ2-2, with 10 bases identical to TRBD2. Unmatched junction bases numbered 11, after V lost 6 bases and J lost 1 base. Germline V gene lookup returns CDR1 MNHEY and CDR2 SMNVEV (reference sequence). The CDR3 has 18 residues. The CDR3 loop reads CASSDRPLAGGNTGELFF. CDR3 DNA sequence: TGTGCCAGCAGCGACCGTCCCTTAGCGGGGGGGAACACCGGGGAGCTGTTTTTT.

This clone was seen a single time. This chain joins TRBV29-1 and TRBJ1-2; D might be TRBD1 (6 bases). CDR3 length: 15 amino acids. Trimming stripped 5 bases from V and 5 bases from J, with 21 bases between. Germline assignment: CDR1 SQVTM and CDR2 ANQGSEA. CDR3 in DNA: TGCAGCGTTCAGACCGGGTCAGGGGCTTTTTATGGCTACACCTTC. Its protein is CSVQTGSGAFYGYTF.

CDR3 residues: CASLDRVLETQYF. The CDR3 DNA reads as TGTGCCAGCCTGGACAGGGTATTAGAGACCCAGTACTTC. The V and J genes are TRBV6-5 and TRBJ2-5; 8 nucleotides align to TRBD1. This CDR3 has 13 residues. V shed 8 bases and J 4 bases; nucleotides not matched to a gene: 6. Germline V lookup: CDR1 MNHEY, CDR2 SVGAGI.

DNA of the CDR3: TGCGCCAGCAGCCAAGGCCCGGGGACAGTCTATGGCTACACCTTC. Amino acid sequence: CASSQGPGTVYGYTF. The chain couples TRBV4-3 to TRBJ1-2; TRBD1 matches at 7 bases. Germline values: CDR1 LGHNA, CDR2 YSLEER. Trimming cost V 1 base and J 4 bases; bases outside gene matches: 6. This CDR3 has 15 amino acids.

The genes are TRBV7-3 and TRBJ2-7, with D possibly TRBD1 on 6 matching bases. Trimming left V 1 base short and J 5 bases short, with 12 bases between. From germline, CDR1 is SGHTA and CDR2 FQGTGA. The CDR3 totals 14 residues. The CDR3: CASSLIGGSDEQYF. The CDR3 region has the DNA TGTGCCAGCAGCTTAATAGGGGGTAGTGACGAGCAGTACTTC.

This clone was seen once. The gene calls are TRBV15 and TRBJ2-1; TRBD2 is a possible D gene (6 bases). CDR1 is LNHNV and CDR2 is YYDKDF in the germline V gene (reference sequence). V lost 4 bases and J 5 bases, leaving 15 bases between the germline ends. The CDR3 totals 15 residues. CDR3 protein: CATSTRDFSDNEQFF. The CDR3 bases are TGTGCCACCAGCACCCGGGACTTTAGTGACAATGAGCAGTTCTTC.

The chain combines TRBV7-2 with TRBJ1-1; TRBD1 might be the D (5 bases). The V and J ends lost 2 bases and 3 bases respectively, with 7 bases between them. CDR3 length equals 13 residues. CDR1 and CDR2 from the germline V gene are SGHTA and FQGNSA. CDR3 sequence reads: CASSLSRDTEAFF. The CDR3 DNA reads as TGTGCCAGCAGCTTATCCAGGGACACTGAAGCTTTCTTT.

V gene TRBV3-1 (or the pseudogene TRBV3-2) combines with J gene TRBJ2-7; D gene unclear. The CDR3 spans 20 residues. CDR1 and CDR2 (germline): LGHDT, YNNKEL (reference sequence). V shed 0 bases and J shed 0 bases, with 24 bases lying between them. The CDR3 DNA reads TGTGCCAGCAGCCAAGATAACCCCGCTCCCTTATTATCCAGCTCCTACGAGCAGTACTTC. As protein: CASSQDNPAPLLSSSYEQYF.

J is TRBJ2-7 and V is TRBV27; 7 nucleotides align to TRBD2. CDR1 and CDR2 from the germline V gene are MNHEY and SMNVEV (reference sequence). CDR3 length equals 17 residues. V was pared by 6 bases and J by 5 bases, with 19 bases of the junction left unmatched. Here the CDR3 reads CASSSVSLREPLHEQYF. The CDR3 region has the DNA TGTGCCAGCAGCTCGGTATCTTTGCGGGAGCCTCTCCACGAGCAGTACTTC.